The TCR beta chain under discussion was sequenced for a study of cytomegalovirus exposure and HLA in healthy donors. Study-wide results and caveats: Presence/absence analysis assumed near-uniform sequencing depth across donors. Several of the most significant clusters were apparently associated with common viral pathogens in a later analysis.

Details on this clone: The antigen is not known.

PCR was performed using 60 Vbeta and 13 Jbeta primers. Original analysis: Around 11 million of tens of millions of unique TCR beta chains were shared, per a later count. TCRdb's table, derived via immunoSEQ multiplex PCR, lists solely in-frame clones and lacks some. V, J and clone size reflect that table, while D and trimming were determined from the DNA. The sample includes around 180,000 clones, around four fifths of them seen just once. Sequenced material: PBMCs. The sequence was obtained from a woman in her twenties or thirties in good health and CMV-seropositive.

CDR3 sequence reads: CASSRRVGTGQETQYF. The CDR3, as DNA: TGTGCCAGCAGCCGCCGAGTCGGGACAGGACAAGAGACCCAGTACTTC. The gene calls are TRBV11-3 and TRBJ2-5; 8 nucleotides agree with TRBD1. J lost 2 bases, V lost 5 bases, and 10 bases had no gene match. This CDR3 region has 16 residues. Germline loops: CDR1 SGHNT, CDR2 YENEEA.